This entry describes one T cell receptor beta chain. The antigen remains undetermined. This CDR3 spans 15 amino acids. V trimming: 5 bases; J trimming: 3 bases; junction bases outside the gene matches: 4. Germline CDR1 reads SGHTA; CDR2 reads FQGNSA. These data are taken from a study of cytomegalovirus exposure and HLA in healthy donors. About the research overall: Within an early data release were 80 million to 90 million unique TCRs drawn from HLA-typed donors. Study conclusions and caveats: TCR beta chains numbering 164 were designated cytomegalovirus-associated. The authors considered a cluster of highly shared sequence variants likely to be a sequencing artifact.

Despite likely unrecorded immune exposures, the donors were nominally healthy at the time of sampling. A multiplex PCR was run with 60 Vbeta primers and 13 Jbeta primers. Sequencing was performed with immunoSEQ multiplex PCR; in TCRdb, only in-frame clones are kept and a portion is missing. The data contain some 180,000 clones, around 82% of them singletons. The sample was PBMCs. The TCR was taken from a woman between 25 and 40 years old in good health and CMV-seropositive. This rearrangement joins TRBV7-2 to TRBJ2-2, with 9 nucleotides matching TRBD2. The CDR3 here is CASSPVAGDTGELFF. The CDR3 coding sequence is TGTGCCAGCAGCCCCGTAGCGGGGGACACCGGGGAGCTGTTTTTT.